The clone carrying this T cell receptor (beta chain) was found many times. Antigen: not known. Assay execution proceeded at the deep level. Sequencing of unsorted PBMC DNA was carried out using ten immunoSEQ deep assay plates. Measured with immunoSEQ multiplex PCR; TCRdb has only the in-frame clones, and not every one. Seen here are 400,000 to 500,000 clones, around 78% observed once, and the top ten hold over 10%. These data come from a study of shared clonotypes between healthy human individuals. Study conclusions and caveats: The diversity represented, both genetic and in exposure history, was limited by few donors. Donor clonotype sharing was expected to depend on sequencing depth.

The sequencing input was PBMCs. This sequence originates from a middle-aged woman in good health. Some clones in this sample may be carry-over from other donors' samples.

For the CDR3, the DNA is TGTGCCAGTAGTATGGTCGTGACTGAGCAGTTCTTC. Translating it yields CASSMVVTEQFF. The chain recombines TRBV19 with TRBJ2-1; D call uncertain. Trimming took 3 bases from V and 9 from J, leaving 9 bases between them. CDR3 length equals 12 residues. Germline V gene lookup returns CDR1 LNHDA and CDR2 SQIVND (reference sequence). Looking up the rest from reference TRBV19 and TRBJ2-1 gives the full variable domain: DGGITQSPKYLFRKEGQNVTLSCEQNLNHDAMYWYRQDPGQGLRLIYYSQIVNDFQKGDIAEGYSVSREKKESFPLTVTSAQKNPTAFYLCASSMVVTEQFFGPGTRLTVL.